The 22 T cell receptor beta chains below were found in one sample sequenced in a study of shared clonotypes between healthy human individuals. Data came from immunoSEQ multiplex PCR; TCRdb stores just in-frame clones and leaves some out. There are roughly 650,000 clones in the sample; roughly 97% occur only once, and about 0.057% lies in the top ten. Sample: naive CD4+ T cells sorted from blood. As to subset: CD45RA+ positively selected. Source of these receptors: a woman in her twenties or thirties in good health.

The V call is TRBV7-6, the J call TRBJ1-5; D is ambiguous. V lost 5 bases, J lost 1 base, and 6 bases lay in between. Germline CDR1 is SGHVS and CDR2 is FNYEAQ. CDR3 length: 13 amino acids. CDR3 loop: CASSLMSNQPQHF. The CDR3 region has the DNA TGTGCCAGCAGCCTTATGAGCAATCAGCCCCAGCATTTT. The whole variable domain, filled in from reference TRBV7-6 and TRBJ1-5, reads GAGVSQSPRYKVTKRGQDVALRCDPISGHVSLYWYRQALGQGPEFLTYFNYEAQQDKSGLPNDRFSAERPEGSISTLTIQRTEQRDSAMYRCASSLMSNQPQHFGDGTRLSIL.

The chain is built from TRBV2 and TRBJ1-3; D ambiguous. The CDR3 contains 12 residues. Per the germline V gene, CDR1 is SNHLY and CDR2 is FYNNEI. V was shortened by 2 bases and J by 4 bases, with 3 bases between the two germline ends. Here the CDR3 reads CASSETGNTIYF. DNA of the CDR3: TGTGCCAGCAGTGAAACCGGAAACACCATATATTTT.

V is TRBV5-4 and J is TRBJ1-6, with 10 bases lining up with TRBD1. The J segment lost 8 bases and the V segment lost 4 bases, leaving 6 bases of the junction unmatched. The CDR3 extends over 15 amino acids. The germline gives CDR1 SGHNT, CDR2 YYREEE (reference sequence). CDR3 region: CASSLGQGRHSPLHF. The CDR3 DNA reads as TGTGCCAGCAGCCTGGGACAGGGGCGGCATTCACCCCTCCACTTT.

The chain is built from TRBV6-5 and TRBJ2-1; possible D gene TRBD1, 6 bases. The CDR3 runs to 15 residues. Germline CDR1 reads MNHEY; CDR2 reads SVGAGI. The V and J ends lost 0 bases and 8 bases respectively, with 14 bases between them. As DNA, the CDR3 is TGTGCCAGCAGTTACTCGGGACAACAGGCGCATGAGCAGTTCTTC. Protein product: CASSYSGQQAHEQFF.

The chain combines TRBV25-1 with TRBJ2-2; 9 nucleotides line up with TRBD1. Germline trimming cut 6 bases from V and 9 bases from J; bases unmatched to any gene: 5. This CDR3 is built from 13 residues. Looked up from germline, CDR1 is MGHDK and CDR2 is SYGVNS. The CDR3 nucleotides are TGTGCCAGCAGAGGACAGGGGTACCGGGAGCTGTTTTTT. As protein: CASRGQGYRELFF.

The rearrangement links TRBV5-1 to TRBJ2-7, with TRBD2 identical over 14 bases. The CDR3 sequence is 16 residues long. Germline trimming cut 7 bases from V and 1 base from J; bases unmatched to any gene: 7. Looked up from germline, CDR1 is SGHRS and CDR2 is YFSETQ. The CDR3 DNA follows: TGCGCCAGCGCCGGGACTAGCGGGAGATGGTCCTACGAGCAGTACTTC. It is translated as CASAGTSGRWSYEQYF. Using reference TRBV5-1 and TRBJ2-7 for the parts outside the CDR3, the full variable domain is KAGVTQTPRYLIKTRGQQVTLSCSPISGHRSVSWYQQTPGQGLQFLFEYFSETQRNKGNFPGRFSGRQFSNSRSEMNVSTLELGDSALYLCASAGTSGRWSYEQYFGPGTRLTVT.

This rearrangement joins TRBV27 to TRBJ2-1; no reliable D call. CDR1 and CDR2 (germline): MNHEY, SMNVEV (reference sequence). This CDR3 comprises 16 residues. Between the trimmed V and J ends, which lost 3 bases and 0 bases, there was a span of 12 bases. This CDR3 is CASSFRGFSSYNEQFF. Written as DNA, the CDR3 is TGTGCCAGCAGTTTTCGAGGCTTCAGCTCCTACAATGAGCAGTTCTTC.

This clone is a singleton in its sample. This rearrangement joins TRBV9 to TRBJ2-3; maybe TRBD2 (5 bases). The V gene's germline CDR1 is SGDLS and CDR2 YYNGEE. The V end was cut by 3 bases, the J end by 2 bases, with 13 bases between. CDR3 length: 15 residues. The CDR3 DNA is TGTGCCAGCAGCGAGCGGTCGCACTACACAGATACGCAGTATTTT. This translates into CASSERSHYTDTQYF.

J is TRBJ1-5 and V is TRBV7-2, with 10 bases aligning to TRBD1. Germline V gene lookup returns CDR1 SGHTA and CDR2 FQGNSA. The CDR3 loop spans 18 amino acids. Unmatched junction bases numbered 12, after V lost 5 bases and J lost 2 bases. CDR3 amino acids: CASSGDRGWGRGNQPQHF. The CDR3 DNA follows: TGTGCCAGCAGCGGGGACAGGGGTTGGGGACGTGGCAATCAGCCCCAGCATTTT.

The V call is TRBV4-1, the J call TRBJ1-5, with 8 bases that match TRBD1. V was pared by 1 base and J by 2 bases, with 13 bases of the junction left unmatched. Germline V gives CDR1 MGHRA, CDR2 YSYEKL. The CDR3 has 19 amino acids. CDR3 DNA: TGCGCCAGCAGCCAAGGTCTCGGAGGACAGGGCCGAGGCAATCAGCCCCAGCATTTT. Translated: CASSQGLGGQGRGNQPQHF.

V usage is TRBV6-5 and J usage is TRBJ1-3; a possible D gene is TRBD1 (5 bases). V lost 6 bases and J 1 base, leaving 13 bases between the germline ends. The germline CDR1 and CDR2 sequences are MNHEY and SVGAGI. This CDR3 has 15 amino acids. The DNA of the CDR3 is TGTGCCAGCAGCCTGACAGCCCATTCTGGAAACACCATATATTTT. It codes for CASSLTAHSGNTIYF.

The rearrangement joins TRBV4-1 to TRBJ2-1, with TRBD2 identical over 9 bases. Per the germline V gene, CDR1 is MGHRA and CDR2 is YSYEKL. The CDR3 spans 16 residues. The trim removed 1 base at V and 3 bases at J, leaving 4 bases unmatched. CDR3 DNA: TGCGCCAGCAGCCAAGTCCCAGCGGGAGGCTACAATGAGCAGTTCTTC. This gives the protein CASSQVPAGGYNEQFF.

The gene calls are TRBV28 and TRBJ1-2, with TRBD1 identical over 7 bases. The CDR3 extends over 14 amino acids. With V trimmed by 9 bases and J by 2 bases, 9 bases remained unmatched. The germline V gene has CDR1 MDHEN and CDR2 SYDVKM. DNA of the CDR3: TGTGCCAGTCATCCATCGACAGGGAACTATGGCTACACCTTC. Its translation is CASHPSTGNYGYTF.

The chain links TRBV9 to TRBJ2-7; 9 bases line up with TRBD2. The CDR3 extends over 16 amino acids. Per the germline V gene, CDR1 is SGDLS and CDR2 is YYNGEE. V lost 0 bases, J lost 5 bases, and 9 bases stayed unmatched. CDR3 DNA: TGTGCCAGCAGCGTAGGAGGGGGGACTAGCAACGACGAGCAGTACTTC. Translating it yields CASSVGGGTSNDEQYF.

The V call is TRBV21-1, the J call TRBJ2-7; the table's D call TRBD1 went unverified against the DNA. TRBV21-1 is annotated as a pseudogene. The CDR3 runs to 14 residues. CDR3 in DNA: TGTGCCGGTTACAGGGCCCCCATCCCCTACGAGCAGTACTTC. The encoded protein is CAGYRAPIPYEQYF.

The chain links TRBV6-5 to TRBJ1-5, with a tentative D call TRBD1 (5 bases). V was pared by 4 bases and J by 2 bases, with 9 bases between. There are 14 residues in the CDR3. The germline V gene encodes CDR1 MNHEY and CDR2 SVGAGI. The CDR3 bases are TGTGCCAGCAGTTCGACGACAGGCAATCAGCCCCAGCATTTT. It is translated as CASSSTTGNQPQHF.

This clone was seen only once. V usage is TRBV7-8 and J usage is TRBJ1-5; 8 bases fit TRBD1. V shed 5 bases, J shed 4 bases, and the junction held 4 bases outside the gene matches. This CDR3 has 14 amino acids. Germline V lookup: CDR1 SGHVS, CDR2 FQNEAQ. CDR3 region: CASSLRTGNQPQHF. CDR3 bases: TGTGCCAGCAGCCTGCGGACAGGGAATCAGCCCCAGCATTTT.

Turning to this clone: Different DNA sequences within this sample yield the same CDR3. CDR3 nucleotide sequence: TGTGCCAGCTCACCGAGGCGGACAGATACGCAGTATTTT. Its protein product is CASSPRRTDTQYF. This chain joins TRBV18 and TRBJ2-3; the D is unclear. This CDR3 contains 13 residues. Germline V lookup: CDR1 KGHSH, CDR2 LQKENI. Trimming stripped 3 bases from V and 3 bases from J, with 7 bases between.

V and J are TRBV7-6 and TRBJ1-3; weak D call: TRBD1 (5 bases). Germline V CDR1 and CDR2: SGHVS, FNYEAQ. This CDR3 is 19 amino acids long. V was clipped by 1 base and J by 0 bases, with 19 bases between them. Here the CDR3 reads CASSLGGIDGLLSGNTIYF. CDR3 DNA sequence: TGTGCCAGCAGCTTAGGGGGGATAGACGGTCTCCTCTCTGGAAACACCATATATTTT. The complete variable domain, with remaining parts taken from reference TRBV7-6 and TRBJ1-3, reads GAGVSQSPRYKVTKRGQDVALRCDPISGHVSLYWYRQALGQGPEFLTYFNYEAQQDKSGLPNDRFSAERPEGSISTLTIQRTEQRDSAMYRCASSLGGIDGLLSGNTIYFGEGSWLTVV.

The chain joins TRBV5-1 to TRBJ2-3, with 13 positions matching TRBD2. V dropped 4 bases and J dropped 6; count of bases not matched to a gene: 8. In germline, CDR1 is SGHRS, CDR2 YFSETQ. The CDR3 contains 16 residues. This chain's CDR3 is CASSTGTSGNGDTQYF. Here the CDR3 DNA reads TGCGCCAGCAGCACCGGGACTAGCGGGAACGGCGATACGCAGTATTTT.

This chain joins TRBV27 and TRBJ1-1, with a possible D match to TRBD1 (6 bases). CDR1 and CDR2 from the germline V gene are MNHEY and SMNVEV (reference sequence). This CDR3 has 14 amino acids. Trimming pared 6 bases from V and 2 bases from J, leaving 13 bases between. Here the CDR3 DNA reads TGTGCCAGCAGGAGACAGGTCGCCAACACTGAAGCTTTCTTT. Translated: CASRRQVANTEAFF.

This chain joins TRBV7-2 and TRBJ1-2; no clear D gene. Germline assignment: CDR1 SGHTA and CDR2 FQGNSA. V lost 5 bases, J lost 5 bases, and 9 bases lay in between. This CDR3 is built from 12 residues. CDR3 coding DNA: TGTGCCAGCAGCCCAGGTTCATATGGCTACACCTTC. Amino acid sequence: CASSPGSYGYTF.